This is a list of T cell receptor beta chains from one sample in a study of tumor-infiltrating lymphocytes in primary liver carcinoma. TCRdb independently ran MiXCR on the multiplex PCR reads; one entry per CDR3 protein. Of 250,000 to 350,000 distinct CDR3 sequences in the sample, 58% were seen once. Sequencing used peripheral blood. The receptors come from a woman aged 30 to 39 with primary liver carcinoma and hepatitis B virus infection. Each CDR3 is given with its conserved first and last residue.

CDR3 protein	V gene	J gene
CVSSYGCTGANVLTF	TRBV6-2/TRBV6-3	TRBJ2-6
CASIKNRAGSSYEQYF	TRBV6-5	TRBJ2-7
CASSFGGGGRFNEQFF	TRBV11-2	TRBJ2-1
CASRLERDEQFF	TRBV5-5	TRBJ2-1
CASSQNCGQETQYF	TRBV4-3	TRBJ2-5
CASSYTYGYTF	TRBV6-6	TRBJ1-2
CSVEIRGGRVKEQYF	TRBV29-1	TRBJ2-7
CACSVGCSGELFF	TRBV30	TRBJ2-2
CASSLPGVGTDTQYF	TRBV28	TRBJ2-3
CASSLIPVGRSEQYF	TRBV11-2	TRBJ2-7
CASSRTADSGQFF	TRBV11-1	TRBJ2-1
CASNSMAAGEKGEAFF	TRBV6-2/TRBV6-3	TRBJ1-1
CASRDQGGGYGYTF	TRBV11-2	TRBJ1-2
CASSQDYPSDTTVDTQYF	TRBV4-3	TRBJ2-3
CSAGVTFPYNEQFF	TRBV29-1	TRBJ2-1
CASRPTTGFRDKQYF	TRBV28	TRBJ2-7
CSVAGGTDEQFF	TRBV29-1	TRBJ2-1
CASSPNYGYTF	TRBV28	TRBJ1-2
CASTGSGREQYF	TRBV6-5	TRBJ2-7
CASSLALGGPGELFF	TRBV11-2	TRBJ2-2
CASSLFWGRYNERFF	TRBV11-2	TRBJ2-1
CASSTSGGDTQYF	TRBV6-2/TRBV6-3	TRBJ2-3
CASSQVSSWETQYF	TRBV4-1	TRBJ2-5
CASSDRVNTEAFF	TRBV6-5	TRBJ1-1
CSVVPSGNTEAFF	TRBV29-1	TRBJ1-1
CASTTSGFTGELFF	TRBV12-3/TRBV12-4	TRBJ2-2
CASSRAIGSYEQYF	TRBV11-3	TRBJ2-7
CASSPRLASYNEQFF	TRBV7-3	TRBJ2-1
CASSVGSGSYNEQFF	TRBV7-9	TRBJ2-1
CARTGTSIFQETQYF	TRBV30	TRBJ2-5
CASSLVIGSQETQYF	TRBV12-3/TRBV12-4	TRBJ2-5
CASRKSGIDLGYTF	TRBV7-9	TRBJ1-2
CASSYFAAGGKFF	TRBV6-5	TRBJ2-1
CASSYGTSGSMYEQFF	TRBV6-2/TRBV6-3	TRBJ2-1
CSASGRVDIQYF	TRBV20-1	TRBJ2-4
CASSPGTFGYEQYF	TRBV28	TRBJ2-7
CASSLGLASYGYTF	TRBV11-2	TRBJ1-2
CSSSLDRVTAAFF	TRBV11-2	TRBJ1-1
CASSYSSRVRTIQCF	TRBV6-5	TRBJ2-4
CASSPLGNEQYF	TRBV11-2	TRBJ2-7
CSVVTGVGETQYF	TRBV29-1	TRBJ2-5
CASGQDPRGAQHF	TRBV6-5	TRBJ1-5
CANRNLAGGSNEQFF	TRBV10-2	TRBJ2-1
CASSSWRSGDTQYF	TRBV13	TRBJ2-3
CASSIKGVAGGGYNEQFF	TRBV28	TRBJ2-1
CAISPRLAVSYGQYF	TRBV4-3	TRBJ2-7
CTSSFIPGRAGGDEQYF	TRBV11-2	TRBJ2-7
CASTLQGYDTDTQYF	TRBV11-2	TRBJ2-3